The source of this T cell receptor beta chain is a study of early T cells in non-severe SARS-CoV-2 infection. The V gene's germline CDR1 is SGHRS and CDR2 YFSETQ. The CDR3 extends over 14 amino acids. V shed 0 bases, J shed 5 bases, and the junction held 0 bases outside the gene matches. MiXCR was run by TCRdb on the 5' RACE reads, yielding one entry per CDR3 protein. The data hold approximately 75,000 distinct CDR3 sequences, with 4% to 6% observed a single time. The clonotype was recovered from an adult who was a healthcare worker with PCR-confirmed SARS-CoV-2 infection or an uninfected control (not recorded which). The donor label of this sample is uncertain. V gene TRBV5-1 combines with J gene TRBJ2-5; TRBD2 aligns across 11 bases. Specimen: whole blood, collected at baseline. The CDR3 DNA reads as TGCGCCAGCAGCTTGGGGACTAGCGGGGAGACCCAGTACTTC. It is translated as CASSLGTSGETQYF.